Listed below are T cell receptor beta chains from one sample, sequenced in a study of blood T cell repertoires in COVID-19. The data were produced by immunoSEQ multiplex PCR, yet TCRdb's version contains in-frame clones alone and is incomplete. This table has 200,000 to 250,000 clones, around 89% appearing once. The source material was PBMCs or T cells enriched from blood (not recorded which). Source of these receptors: a woman aged 25 to 45 who had recovered from COVID-19. Both conserved end residues are part of each CDR3. D genes are given only for firm matches. Where a row states a size, it is once, few, many or the class of an expanded clone; other rows omit it.

cdr3_nt	cdr3_aa	j_call	clone_size	v_call	d_call
TGTGCCAGCAGCTCATGGACAGGGGGTGATTCACCCCTCCACTTT	CASSSWTGGDSPLHF	TRBJ1-6	NA	TRBV7-9	TRBD1
TGTGCCAGTAGTATGTCCGCCACGGCCTACGAGCAGTACTTC	CASSMSATAYEQYF	TRBJ2-7	NA	TRBV19	NA
TGTGCCTGGAGTGTGAGGAACTATAGAGAGCAGTACTTC	CAWSVRNYREQYF	TRBJ2-7	few	TRBV30	NA
TGTGCCTGGAGTCTAAGGGGCCGGACAGGGAACACTGAAGCTTTCTTT	CAWSLRGRTGNTEAFF	TRBJ1-1	NA	TRBV30	TRBD1
TGCGCCAGCAGCCAAGACCCCTTAGGAGCGGGCACGAACACCGGGGAGCTGTTTTTT	CASSQDPLGAGTNTGELFF	TRBJ2-2	NA	TRBV4-3	NA
TGTGCCAGTAGTATACGAGGACAGGGTTACTATGGCTACACCTTC	CASSIRGQGYYGYTF	TRBJ1-2	NA	TRBV19	TRBD1
TGCAGCGCGTCGGGCACTGAAGCTTTCTTT	CSASGTEAFF	TRBJ1-1	NA	TRBV29-1	NA
TGTGCCAGCAGTTCCACCGGCGGCAGCCGAAACACCATATATTTT	CASSSTGGSRNTIYF	TRBJ1-3	NA	TRBV28	NA
TGCAGCGTTGAAACCCCCCGGACAGGATACGAGCAGTACTTC	CSVETPRTGYEQYF	TRBJ2-7	NA	TRBV29-1	TRBD1
TGTGCCAGCAGCTACCCAGCTCGGGGGGGGGAGCTGTTTTTT	CASSYPARGGELFF	TRBJ2-2	NA	TRBV28	NA
TGCGCCAGCAGCCTCGGGATCAATGAAAAACTGTTTTTT	CASSLGINEKLFF	TRBJ1-4	NA	TRBV5-1	NA
TGTGCCAGCAGTTTTGTGCACCAAGCTCTTGCTTTCTTT	CASSFVHQALAFF	TRBJ1-1	NA	TRBV28	NA
TGTGCCAGCAGTACGCAGGGTTTCGGGACCCAGTACTTC	CASSTQGFGTQYF	TRBJ2-5	NA	TRBV12-3/TRBV12-4	NA
TGTGCCTGGATCCCCGGCGGAAATACGCAGTATTTT	CAWIPGGNTQYF	TRBJ2-3	NA	TRBV30	NA
TGTGCCACCAGCTCGTCAGGTACTGGGCCCCAGCATTTT	CATSSSGTGPQHF	TRBJ1-5	NA	TRBV15	NA
TGTGCCAGCACCCGAGGGGGGGATAGCTACGAGCAGTACTTC	CASTRGGDSYEQYF	TRBJ2-7	NA	TRBV6-5	NA
TGTGCCAGTCTCGAGGAGGTTGCCGGCTACACCTTC	CASLEEVAGYTF	TRBJ1-2	NA	TRBV2	NA
TGTGCCAGCAGTTTATACCCCAGCGGGAGTAAAGGGGAGCTGTTTTTT	CASSLYPSGSKGELFF	TRBJ2-2	NA	TRBV28	TRBD2
TGTGCCAGCCGACAGGGGAATGGGTATGGCTACACCTTC	CASRQGNGYGYTF	TRBJ1-2	NA	TRBV12-3/TRBV12-4	TRBD1
TGTGCCAGCAGCCAAGAAGACAGGTCCGCGGGCTTGTATGAGGAAAAACTGTTTTTT	CASSQEDRSAGLYEEKLFF	TRBJ1-4	NA	TRBV14	NA
TGTGCCAGCAGCCTAAGCTTCCAGGGCTTAGAGCAGTTCTTC	CASSLSFQGLEQFF	TRBJ2-1	NA	TRBV6-2/TRBV6-3	NA
TGTGCCAGCAGCGATAACACAGGGGTACGGGTTACTAATGAAAAACTGTTTTTT	CASSDNTGVRVTNEKLFF	TRBJ1-4	once	TRBV3-1/TRBV3-2	TRBD1
TGTGCCAGCAGCTCCGACAGGGGTGACAACTATGGCTACACCTTC	CASSSDRGDNYGYTF	TRBJ1-2	NA	TRBV3-1/TRBV3-2	TRBD1
TGTGCCAGCAGCTCGACAGGGGACCAGCCCCAGCATTTT	CASSSTGDQPQHF	TRBJ1-5	NA	TRBV7-9	TRBD1
TGTGCCTGGAGTGTTTACCCGGGGGGCCTCTATGGCTACACCTTC	CAWSVYPGGLYGYTF	TRBJ1-2	once	TRBV30	NA
TGTGCCAGCAGTGAGGGACAACGTTACGGCTACACCTTC	CASSEGQRYGYTF	TRBJ1-2	NA	TRBV27	NA
TGCGCCAGCAGCCCAGGGGGAGGTGAGCAGTACTTC	CASSPGGGEQYF	TRBJ2-7	NA	TRBV5-1	NA
TGTGCCGTAGGGGACAGGGTTAATCAGCCCCAGCATTTT	CAVGDRVNQPQHF	TRBJ1-5	NA	TRBV28	TRBD1
TGCAGCGTTGATTACGGGGGTGGGAACGAGCAGTACTTC	CSVDYGGGNEQYF	TRBJ2-7	NA	TRBV29-1	NA
TGTGCCAGCAGCTTCCTTTCTAACTATGGCTACACCTTC	CASSFLSNYGYTF	TRBJ1-2	NA	TRBV5-5	NA
TGTGCCATCAGTGATTCCGACAGTGAAGCTTTCTTT	CAISDSDSEAFF	TRBJ1-1	few	TRBV10-3	NA
TGTGCCAGCAGTGAGATCAGGGGGCGAGGCAATCAGCCCCAGCATTTT	CASSEIRGRGNQPQHF	TRBJ1-5	NA	TRBV2	TRBD1
TGTGCCAGTAGTCGGACCGGAGGGGGCGTGGATGGCTACACCTTC	CASSRTGGGVDGYTF	TRBJ1-2	NA	TRBV19	TRBD1
TGTGCCAGCAGTTTATCCCAGGGGTTCGCTGAAGCTTTCTTT	CASSLSQGFAEAFF	TRBJ1-1	NA	TRBV27	NA